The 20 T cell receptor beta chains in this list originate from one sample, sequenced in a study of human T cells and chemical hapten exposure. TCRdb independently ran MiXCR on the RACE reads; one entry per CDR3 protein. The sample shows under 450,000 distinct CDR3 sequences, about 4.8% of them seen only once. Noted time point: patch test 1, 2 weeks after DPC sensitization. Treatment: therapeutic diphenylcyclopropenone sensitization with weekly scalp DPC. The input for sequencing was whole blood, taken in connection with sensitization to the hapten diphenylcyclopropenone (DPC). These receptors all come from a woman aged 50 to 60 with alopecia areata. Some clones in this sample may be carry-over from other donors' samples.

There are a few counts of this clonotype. The CDR3: CSVAGQGFPRGEKLFF. As DNA, the CDR3 is TGCAGCGTTGCGGGACAGGGATTCCCCAGGGGGGAAAAACTGTTTTTT. The J gene is TRBJ1-4, the V gene TRBV29-1, with 9 bases matching TRBD1. V was pared by 4 bases and J by 8 bases, with 14 bases of the junction left unmatched. There are 16 residues in the CDR3. CDR1 and CDR2 from the germline V gene are SQVTM and ANQGSEA.

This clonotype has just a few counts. As DNA, the CDR3 is TGCAGCGGAACTTCAATTTGGGCCCAGTACTTC. This sequence encodes CSGTSIWAQYF. The gene calls are TRBV29-1 and TRBJ2-5; no clear D. Germline CDR1 reads SQVTM; CDR2 reads ANQGSEA. The CDR3 length is 11 residues. V shed 7 bases and J shed 9 bases, with 15 bases lying between them.

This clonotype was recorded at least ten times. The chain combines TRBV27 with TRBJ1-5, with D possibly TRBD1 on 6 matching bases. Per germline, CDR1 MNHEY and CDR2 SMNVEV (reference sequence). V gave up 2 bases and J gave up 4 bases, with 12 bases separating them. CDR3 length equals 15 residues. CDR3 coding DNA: TGTGCCAGCAGTTTAATGGGGGCCAGAAATCAGCCCCAGCATTTT. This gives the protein CASSLMGARNQPQHF.

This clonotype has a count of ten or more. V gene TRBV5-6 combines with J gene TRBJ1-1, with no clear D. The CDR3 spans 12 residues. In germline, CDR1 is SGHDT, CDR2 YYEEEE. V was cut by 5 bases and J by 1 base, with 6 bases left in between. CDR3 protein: CASSIRNTEAFF. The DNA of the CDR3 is TGTGCCAGCAGTATTAGGAACACTGAAGCTTTCTTT.

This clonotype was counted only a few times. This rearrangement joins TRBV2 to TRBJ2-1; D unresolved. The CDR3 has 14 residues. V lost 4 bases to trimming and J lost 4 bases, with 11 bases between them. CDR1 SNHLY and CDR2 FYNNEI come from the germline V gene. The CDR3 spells CASSAGLLYNEQFF. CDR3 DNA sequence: TGTGCCAGCAGTGCTGGGCTGTTGTACAATGAGCAGTTCTTC. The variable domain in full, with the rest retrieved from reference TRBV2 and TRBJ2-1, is EPEVTQTPSHQVTQMGQEVILRCVPISNHLYFYWYRQILGQKVEFLVSFYNNEISEKSEIFDDQFSVERPDGSNFTLKIRSTKLEDSAMYFCASSAGLLYNEQFFGPGTRLTVL.

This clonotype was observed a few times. The CDR3 sequence: CASSSGQGKPPNSGNTIYF. DNA of the CDR3: TGTGCCAGCAGCTCCGGACAGGGGAAGCCCCCCAACTCTGGAAACACCATATATTTT. The V call is TRBV7-9, the J call TRBJ1-3, with 9 bases lining up with TRBD1. The CDR3 loop spans 19 amino acids. After removal of 4 bases from V and 0 bases from J, the junction contained 13 bases not matched to a gene. In germline, CDR1 is SEHNR, CDR2 FQNEAQ (reference sequence).

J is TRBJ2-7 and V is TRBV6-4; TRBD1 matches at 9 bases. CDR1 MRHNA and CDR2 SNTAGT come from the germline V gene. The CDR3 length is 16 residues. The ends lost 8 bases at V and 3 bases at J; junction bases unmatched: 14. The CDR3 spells CASPRDREPVDYEQYF. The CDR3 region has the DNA TGTGCCAGCCCCCGGGACAGGGAACCCGTTGACTACGAGCAGTACTTC.

The CDR3 DNA reads as TGCAGTGCCACGGACAGGGGCACCGGGGAGCTGTTTTTT. Encoded protein: CSATDRGTGELFF. This chain links TRBV20-1 with TRBJ2-2; the match to TRBD1 covers 9 bases. Germline CDR1 and CDR2: DFQATT and SNEGSKA (reference sequence). V lost 6 bases and J lost 4; bases outside the gene matches: 3. The CDR3 has 13 residues.

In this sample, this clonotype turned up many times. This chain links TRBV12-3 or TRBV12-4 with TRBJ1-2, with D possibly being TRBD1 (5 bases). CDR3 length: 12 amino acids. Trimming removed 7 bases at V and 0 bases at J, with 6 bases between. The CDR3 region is CASTGANYGYTF. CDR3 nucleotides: TGTGCCAGCACGGGGGCTAACTATGGCTACACCTTC.

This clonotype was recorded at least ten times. CDR3 sequence (DNA): TGCAGTGCTACATCACAGGGGGCAGGTCAAGACGAGCAGTACTTC. This codes for CSATSQGAGQDEQYF. The chain employs TRBV20-1 and TRBJ2-7; 9 bases match TRBD1. CDR1 and CDR2 (germline): DFQATT, SNEGSKA (reference sequence). V gave up 4 bases and J gave up 5 bases; unmatched junction bases: 12. The CDR3 length is 15 residues.

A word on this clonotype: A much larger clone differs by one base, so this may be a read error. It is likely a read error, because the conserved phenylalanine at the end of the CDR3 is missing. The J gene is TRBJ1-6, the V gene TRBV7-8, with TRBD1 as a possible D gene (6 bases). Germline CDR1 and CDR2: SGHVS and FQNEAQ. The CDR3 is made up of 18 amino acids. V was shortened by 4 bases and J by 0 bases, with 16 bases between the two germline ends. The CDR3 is CASSSREGGSSYNSPLHY. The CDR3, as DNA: TGTGCCAGCAGCTCCAGGGAGGGGGGAAGCTCCTATAATTCACCCCTCCACTAT.

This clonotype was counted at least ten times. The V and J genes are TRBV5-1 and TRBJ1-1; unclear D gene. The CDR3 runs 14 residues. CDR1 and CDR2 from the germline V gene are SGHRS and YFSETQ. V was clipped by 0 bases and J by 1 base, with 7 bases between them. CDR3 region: CASSLEVANTEAFF. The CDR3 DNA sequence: TGCGCCAGCAGCTTGGAAGTGGCGAACACTGAAGCTTTCTTT.

CDR3 nucleotides: TGTGCCAGCAGCCAAGGACAGGGGGGTCACTATGGCTACACCTTC. Translating gives CASSQGQGGHYGYTF. The rearrangement links TRBV3-1 to TRBJ1-2, with 9 bases aligning to TRBD1. CDR1 is LGHDT, CDR2 YNNKEL, per germline (reference sequence). This CDR3 has 15 residues. J gave up 3 bases and V 1 base, and 3 bases lay outside the gene matches.

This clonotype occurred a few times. CDR3 protein: CASSLGQGPSQETQYF. CDR3 nucleotides: TGCGCCAGCAGCCTGGGACAGGGCCCTTCCCAAGAGACCCAGTACTTC. This sequence joins TRBV5-1 and TRBJ2-5, with 9 bases lining up with TRBD1. Losses at the gene ends were 4 bases for V and 1 base for J; bases not matched to a gene: 8. Per the germline V gene, CDR1 is SGHRS and CDR2 is YFSETQ. The CDR3 extends over 16 amino acids.

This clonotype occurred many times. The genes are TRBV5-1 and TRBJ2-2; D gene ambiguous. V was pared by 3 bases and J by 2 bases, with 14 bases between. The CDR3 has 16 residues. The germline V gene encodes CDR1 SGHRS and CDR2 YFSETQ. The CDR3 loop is CASSSHFRTNTGELFF. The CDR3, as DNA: TGCGCCAGCAGCTCCCACTTCCGAACTAACACCGGGGAGCTGTTTTTT. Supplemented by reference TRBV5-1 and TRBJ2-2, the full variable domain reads KAGVTQTPRYLIKTRGQQVTLSCSPISGHRSVSWYQQTPGQGLQFLFEYFSETQRNKGNFPGRFSGRQFSNSRSEMNVSTLELGDSALYLCASSSHFRTNTGELFFGEGSRLTVL.

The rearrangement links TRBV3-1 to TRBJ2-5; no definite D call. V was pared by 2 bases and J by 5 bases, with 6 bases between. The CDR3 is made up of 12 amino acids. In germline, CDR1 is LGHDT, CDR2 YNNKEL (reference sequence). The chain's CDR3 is CASSQKSETQYF. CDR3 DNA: TGTGCCAGCAGCCAAAAGTCCGAGACCCAGTACTTC.

As DNA, the CDR3 is TGCGCCAGCAGTGAGGGACTTTCGGCGCAAGAGACCCAGTACTTC. This translates into CASSEGLSAQETQYF. This chain joins TRBV10-2 and TRBJ2-5; weak D call: TRBD2 (5 bases). The CDR3 is 15 residues long. Per the germline V gene, CDR1 is WSHSY and CDR2 is SAAADI. V dropped 2 bases and J dropped 2 bases, with 12 bases sitting between them.

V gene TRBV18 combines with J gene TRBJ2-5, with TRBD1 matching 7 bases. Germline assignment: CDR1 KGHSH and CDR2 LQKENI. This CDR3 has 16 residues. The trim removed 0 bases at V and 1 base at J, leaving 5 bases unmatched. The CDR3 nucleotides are TGTGCCAGCTCACCACCGAGACAGGGCCTCCAAGAGACCCAGTACTTC. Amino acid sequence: CASSPPRQGLQETQYF. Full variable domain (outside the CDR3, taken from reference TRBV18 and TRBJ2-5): NAGVMQNPRHLVRRRGQEARLRCSPMKGHSHVYWYRQLPEEGLKFMVYLQKENIIDESGMPKERFSAEFPKEGPSILRIQQVVRGDSAAYFCASSPPRQGLQETQYFGPGTRLLVL.

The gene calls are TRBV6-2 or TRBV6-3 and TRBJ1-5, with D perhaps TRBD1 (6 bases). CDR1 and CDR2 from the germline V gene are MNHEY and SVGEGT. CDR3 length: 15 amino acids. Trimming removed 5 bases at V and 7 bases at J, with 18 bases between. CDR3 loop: CASSGNRVGEQPQHF. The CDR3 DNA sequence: TGTGCCAGCAGTGGAAACAGGGTCGGGGAACAGCCCCAGCATTTT.

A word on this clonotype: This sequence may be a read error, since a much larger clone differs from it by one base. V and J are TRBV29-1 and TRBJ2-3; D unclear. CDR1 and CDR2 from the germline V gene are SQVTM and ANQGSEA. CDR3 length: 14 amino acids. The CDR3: CSSTSQDRTYTQYF. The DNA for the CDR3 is TGCAGCTCAACGTCACAAGATCGCACATATACGCAGTATTTT.